This T cell receptor (beta chain) was retrieved from a study of blood T cell repertoires in COVID-19. For the study at large: T cells, B-cell-depleted T cells, or PBMCs supplied cDNA or gDNA.

Source study methods: It was from reference gene primer amplification that nucleated cell counts were estimated. Some clones are missing from TCRdb's copy, which holds only in-frame ones; the method was immunoSEQ multiplex PCR. For V, J and clone size, that table is used; D and trimming come from the DNA. The table shows around 50,000 clones, with 80% to 90% occurring only once. A Seattle source enrolled patients during active infection and followed them longitudinally. This TCR derives from an older woman with COVID-19, enrolled during active disease. Specimen: peripheral blood.

CDR3 loop: CASSPWTGGIGDYTF. The CDR3 DNA follows: TGTGCCAGTAGTCCCTGGACAGGGGGGATCGGTGACTACACCTTC. The rearrangement joins TRBV19 to TRBJ1-2; 10 positions agree with TRBD1. This CDR3 region has 15 residues. The V gene end was trimmed by 5 bases and the J gene end by 10 bases; junction bases not matched to a gene: 13. CDR1 LNHDA and CDR2 SQIVND come from the germline V gene (reference sequence).